This T cell receptor beta chain stems from a study of T cells after yellow fever vaccination. The overall study: Fractions of limited cellularity were prepared by means of SMART-Seq v4 Ultra Low Input. Whole-study results and caveats: Clonotypes appearing in both CD4 and CD8 compartments existed, and their share was small. The secondary T-cell response peaked on day 5, not day 15, but was weaker.

This clonotype turned up a few times. As yet, its antigen is unknown. UMIs and a universal primer site were added when TCR cDNA was made by 5'RACE template switching. TCRdb reprocessed the 5' RACE reads via MiXCR and lists one record per CDR3 protein. This sample yields roughly 520,000 distinct CDR3 sequences, of which roughly 22% are seen a single time; 15% to 20% belongs to the top ten. The V segment lost 3 bases and the J segment 4 bases; nucleotides outside the gene matches: 11. Germline assignment: CDR1 SGHRS and CDR2 YFSETQ. There are 19 residues in the CDR3. This TCR came from a man aged 18 to 29 who received the YFV17D yellow fever vaccine. The input for sequencing was PBMCs, taken 20 to 25 days after the first yellow fever vaccination. J is TRBJ2-3 and V is TRBV5-1; 16 bases agree with TRBD2. The CDR3 sequence is CASSWGLAGGPPWADTQYF. CDR3 coding DNA: TGCGCCAGCAGCTGGGGACTAGCGGGGGGGCCCCCGTGGGCAGATACGCAGTATTTT.